What follows is one TCR beta chain and its context. Its antigen is not identified. Generated by immunoSEQ multiplex PCR, the TCRdb table keeps only in-frame clones and is missing some. The table includes roughly 160,000 clones, approximately 90% detected once. These data originate in a study of T cell responses to AZD1222 COVID-19 vaccine. Study conclusions and caveats: Nearly half of spike-specific TCRs reportedly go after variant regions that carry no mutations.

This CDR3 contains 11 residues. Trimming removed 3 bases at V and 11 bases at J, with 10 bases between. The germline CDR1 and CDR2 sequences are SNHLY and FYNNEI. The chain links TRBV2 to TRBJ1-1, with D maybe TRBD1 (5 bases). Specimen: peripheral blood, collected on day 0 of AZD1222 vaccination. This clonotype was sampled from an adult in good health. The CDR3 sequence is CASSDWGWAFF. As DNA, the CDR3 is TGTGCCAGCAGTGATTGGGGGTGGGCTTTCTTT. Supplemented by reference TRBV2 and TRBJ1-1, the full variable domain reads EPEVTQTPSHQVTQMGQEVILRCVPISNHLYFYWYRQILGQKVEFLVSFYNNEISEKSEIFDDQFSVERPDGSNFTLKIRSTKLEDSAMYFCASSDWGWAFFGQGTRLTVV.